This T cell receptor (beta chain) comes out of a study of TIL therapy for anti-PD-1-resistant metastatic lung cancer. Time point defined: pre-treatment sample, taken before nivolumab and TIL therapy. This clone came up a few times. The libraries were made with immunoSEQ v3. Using immunoSEQ multiplex PCR, the repertoire was profiled, and TCRdb retains in-frame clones only, with some absent. The table includes approximately 45,000 clones, approximately 79% detected once. This CDR3 is built from 15 residues. Germline-derived CDR1 and CDR2 are MNHNS and SASEGT. Trimming stripped 5 bases from V and 5 bases from J, with 18 bases between.

The source material was blood, sampled at baseline. The origin of this receptor is a man in his 70s with non-small cell lung cancer. The chain joins TRBV6-1 to TRBJ1-2, with a possible D match to TRBD1 (5 bases). The DNA for the CDR3 is TGTGCCAGCAGTACAATGGGGGGAGGACTATATGGCTACACCTTC. Translation: CASSTMGGGLYGYTF.